Shown below are 14 T cell receptor beta chains from a single sample sequenced in a study of blood T cell repertoires in COVID-19. Here immunoSEQ multiplex PCR was the method, and the copy in TCRdb shows in-frame clones only, minus some. The table includes 120,000 to 150,000 clones, approximately 80% detected once. Specimen: peripheral blood. These receptors were collected from a human donor in a cohort sampled during active COVID-19.

The rearrangement uses TRBV6-5 and TRBJ1-4; D might be TRBD1 (5 bases). Germline V lookup: CDR1 MNHEY, CDR2 SVGAGI. V lost 4 bases, J lost 7 bases, and 7 bases lay in between. There are 12 residues in the CDR3. CDR3 loop: CASSFRGEKLFF. The CDR3 DNA reads as TGTGCCAGCAGTTTTAGGGGTGAAAAACTGTTTTTT.

The rearrangement links TRBV20-1 to TRBJ2-3, with unresolved D. Trimming stripped 3 bases from V and 1 base from J, with 5 bases between. Germline lookup yields CDR1 DFQATT and CDR2 SNEGSKA (reference sequence). The CDR3 runs 12 residues. The CDR3 spells CSASPGTDTQYF. The CDR3 region has the DNA TGCAGTGCTAGTCCTGGCACAGATACGCAGTATTTT.

The V gene is TRBV5-1, the J gene TRBJ2-7, with 9 bases fitting TRBD1. Germline V gives CDR1 SGHRS, CDR2 YFSETQ. This CDR3 is built from 15 residues. V shed 4 bases, J shed 2 bases, and the junction held 7 bases outside the gene matches. In nucleotides, the CDR3 is TGCGCCAGCAGCCCTGCAGGGACAGGGCCCTACGAGCAGTACTTC. As protein: CASSPAGTGPYEQYF.

The chain couples TRBV24-1 to TRBJ1-2, with D unclear. CDR3 size: 11 residues. V lost 9 bases to trimming and J lost 6 bases, with 10 bases between them. Germline V gene data show CDR1 as KGHDR and CDR2 as SFDVKD. DNA of the CDR3: TGTGCCACCGGAGGGATAGATGGCTACACCTTC. It translates to CATGGIDGYTF.

The chain recombines TRBV6-5 with TRBJ2-7; perhaps TRBD2 as D (6 bases). Germline-derived CDR1 and CDR2 are MNHEY and SVGAGI. Trimming stripped 6 bases from V and 3 bases from J, with 12 bases between. There are 13 residues in the CDR3. CDR3: CASRRGSNYEQYF. The CDR3 bases are TGTGCCAGCAGACGGGGGTCCAACTACGAGCAGTACTTC.

This chain's CDR3 is CASSFGTYEQYF. In nucleotides, the CDR3 is TGCGCCAGCAGCTTTGGCACCTACGAGCAGTACTTC. The chain recombines TRBV5-1 with TRBJ2-7, with unresolved D. The germline V gene has CDR1 SGHRS and CDR2 YFSETQ. The V and J ends lost 2 bases and 2 bases respectively, with 5 bases between them. CDR3 length: 12 residues.

V is TRBV18 and J is TRBJ2-7; 9 bases agree with TRBD1. The V segment lost 3 bases and the J segment 6 bases; nucleotides outside the gene matches: 6. Germline CDR1 is KGHSH and CDR2 is LQKENI. The length of the CDR3 is 14 residues. The CDR3 sequence: CASSPGTGLSEQYF. The CDR3 bases are TGTGCCAGCTCACCTGGGACAGGGTTGAGCGAGCAGTACTTC.

The chain is built from TRBV28 and TRBJ1-1; 8 bases line up with TRBD1. Germline V gives CDR1 MDHEN, CDR2 SYDVKM. V shed 6 bases, J shed 1 base, and the junction held 7 bases outside the gene matches. This CDR3 contains 15 residues. CDR3 coding DNA: TGTGCCAGCAGCCCTGGAGGACAGGGGAACACTGAAGCTTTCTTT. This gives the protein CASSPGGQGNTEAFF.

The rearrangement joins TRBV6-2 or TRBV6-3 to TRBJ1-3, with a possible D match to TRBD1 (5 bases). This CDR3 has 14 residues. CDR1 and CDR2 from the germline V gene are MNHEY and SVGEGT. The germline V and J ends were trimmed by 5 bases and 2 bases, with 10 bases remaining between them. CDR3: CASSDYRPGNTIYF. CDR3 sequence (DNA): TGTGCCAGCAGTGACTACAGGCCTGGAAACACCATATATTTT.

This chain joins TRBV5-1 and TRBJ2-3, with D uncertain. The germline V gene encodes CDR1 SGHRS and CDR2 YFSETQ. This CDR3 contains 14 residues. V was pared by 0 bases and J by 5 bases, with 10 bases between. The chain's CDR3 is CASSLALAEDTQYF. In nucleotides, the CDR3 is TGCGCCAGCAGCTTGGCCCTCGCGGAAGATACGCAGTATTTT.

The rearrangement uses TRBV7-2 and TRBJ2-7; 10 bases map to TRBD2. Losses at the gene ends were 2 bases for V and 2 bases for J; bases not matched to a gene: 3. The CDR3 totals 15 residues. Germline-derived CDR1 and CDR2 are SGHTA and FQGNSA. The CDR3, as DNA: TGTGCCAGCAGCTTAAGGAGCGGGGGGGCCTACGAGCAGTACTTC. It is translated as CASSLRSGGAYEQYF. Drawing the rest from reference TRBV7-2 and TRBJ2-7, the complete variable domain is GAGVSQSPSNKVTEKGKDVELRCDPISGHTALYWYRQSLGQGLEFLIYFQGNSAPDKSGLPSDRFSAERTGGSVSTLTIQRTQQEDSAVYLCASSLRSGGAYEQYFGPGTRLTVT.

The chain links TRBV28 to TRBJ1-5; no clear D gene. CDR3 length: 14 amino acids. Germline-derived CDR1 and CDR2 are MDHEN and SYDVKM. The V end lost 8 bases, the J end lost 2 bases, and 13 bases lay between the germline ends. The CDR3 protein is CASRQEEGNQPQHF. The CDR3 bases are TGTGCCAGCCGGCAGGAGGAGGGCAATCAGCCCCAGCATTTT.

The V and J genes are TRBV5-1 and TRBJ2-3; the match to TRBD2 covers 10 bases. The germline CDR1 and CDR2 sequences are SGHRS and YFSETQ. The CDR3 runs to 15 residues. V trimming: 3 bases; J trimming: 2 bases; junction bases outside the gene matches: 3. The CDR3 region has the DNA TGCGCCAGCAGCTCAGGACTAGCGGTCACAGATACGCAGTATTTT. Translation gives CASSSGLAVTDTQYF.

The rearrangement uses TRBV5-4 and TRBJ2-1; 10 bases line up with TRBD2. The CDR3 runs to 19 residues. Trimming at V came to 4 bases and at J to 0 bases, leaving 13 bases not matched to a gene. The germline gives CDR1 SGHNT, CDR2 YYREEE (reference sequence). CDR3 nucleotides: TGTGCCAGCAGCCGGTGGGCTAGCGGGGGCCGGAGCTCCTACAATGAGCAGTTCTTC. This sequence encodes CASSRWASGGRSSYNEQFF.